These T cell receptor beta chains were read from a single sample in a study of T cell responses to AZD1222 COVID-19 vaccine. TCRdb keeps only in-frame clones here, not all; method: immunoSEQ multiplex PCR. The sample has about 150,000 clones, over 70% seen once. The source material was peripheral blood, sampled 28 days after the second AZD1222 dose. These receptor sequences come from an adult who received the AZD1222 COVID-19 vaccine. Both conserved end residues are part of each CDR3. D genes are given only for firm matches. Not all rows give a size; the values are once, few, many and, for expanded clones, a class.

v_gene	d_gene	abundance	j_gene	CDR3nt	CDR3aa
TRBV27	-	-	TRBJ1-5	TGTGCCAGCAGGGTAAAGATGAATCAGCCCCAGCATTTT	CASRVKMNQPQHF
TRBV3-1/TRBV3-2	TRBD1	-	TRBJ1-4	TGTGCCAGCAGCCAACAAGGGTGGACAGGAGGGGAACTCAATGAAAAACTGTTTTTT	CASSQQGWTGGELNEKLFF
TRBV19	-	-	TRBJ2-3	TGTGCCAGTAGTACGCGACTAGAGGGAGCAGATACGCAGTATTTT	CASSTRLEGADTQYF
TRBV24-1	-	-	TRBJ2-3	TGTGCCACCAGTGAACCCCGAGGTGGGCGCACAGATACGCAGTATTTT	CATSEPRGGRTDTQYF
TRBV20-1	TRBD1	-	TRBJ1-5	TGCAGTGCTAGTAATGCCGGACAGGGGGTTGGCAATCAGCCCCAGCATTTT	CSASNAGQGVGNQPQHF
TRBV2	-	-	TRBJ1-5	TGTGCCAGCAGGGGACGGGGGGCGGATCAGCCCCAGCATTTT	CASRGRGADQPQHF
TRBV28	-	-	TRBJ2-6	TGTGCCGCCCGGACACCAGACTCTGGGGCCAACGTCCTGACTTTC	CAARTPDSGANVLTF
TRBV4-2	TRBD2	-	TRBJ2-3	TGTGCCAGCAGCCAGAGGAGTAGCGGGTACACAGATACGCAGTATTTT	CASSQRSSGYTDTQYF
TRBV19	-	-	TRBJ1-1	TGTGCCAGTAGTGAGGGGGGCACCCCCAGGGCTTTCTTT	CASSEGGTPRAFF
TRBV7-2	-	-	TRBJ2-1	TGTGCCAGCGGGGTTAAGGGTGAGCAGTTCTTC	CASGVKGEQFF
TRBV4-2	-	-	TRBJ1-2	TGTGCCAGCAGCCAAGATCGTTTCCCTGGGAATGGCTACACCTTC	CASSQDRFPGNGYTF
TRBV6-5	TRBD1	-	TRBJ1-2	TGTGCCAGCAGCAGGGGGAGGGGAAGCTATGGCTACACCTTC	CASSRGRGSYGYTF
TRBV5-4	-	-	TRBJ1-2	TGTGCCAGCAGCTTGGAACAGCGCTATGGCTACACCTTC	CASSLEQRYGYTF
TRBV28	TRBD1	-	TRBJ1-2	TGTGCCAGCAGTACAATTCCGGGACAGGGGCACTATGGCTACACCTTC	CASSTIPGQGHYGYTF
TRBV5-1	-	-	TRBJ2-1	TGCGCCAGCAGCTTGGGGCCAGTCAATGAGCAGTTCTTC	CASSLGPVNEQFF
TRBV5-4	-	-	TRBJ2-1	TGTGCCAGCAGTCTGGACACAGGGTCTTACAATGAGCAGTTCTTC	CASSLDTGSYNEQFF
TRBV5-1	-	-	TRBJ1-2	TGCGCCAGCAGCTTGGCGGTCGACCATGGCTACACCTTC	CASSLAVDHGYTF
TRBV5-1	TRBD1	-	TRBJ1-2	TGCGCCAGCAGCCCCTCGACAGGGGAGACTAACTATGGCTACACCTTC	CASSPSTGETNYGYTF
TRBV6-5	-	-	TRBJ2-1	TGTGCCTCACGATACAATGAGCAGTTCTTC	CASRYNEQFF
TRBV4-3	TRBD2	-	TRBJ2-3	TGCGCCAGCAGCCAAGGGGGTCTAGCGGATGCTTCTGGAGATACGCAGTATTTT	CASSQGGLADASGDTQYF
TRBV2	-	-	TRBJ1-6	TGTGCCAGCAGATACAGGGTAGAATCACCCCTCCACTTT	CASRYRVESPLHF
TRBV29-1	TRBD2	-	TRBJ2-2	TGCAGCGTTTTGACTAGCGGGAGAGTCACCGGGGAGCTGTTTTTT	CSVLTSGRVTGELFF
TRBV5-1	-	-	TRBJ2-2	TGCGCCAGCAGCCTCGCGAACACCGGGGAGCTGTTTTTT	CASSLANTGELFF
TRBV11-2	TRBD2	-	TRBJ2-2	TGTGCCAGCAGCTCCCGACTAGCGTGGACCGGGGAGCTGTTTTTT	CASSSRLAWTGELFF
TRBV30	-	-	TRBJ1-5	TGTGCCTGGAGCCGAATAACGGGGTCCCAGCATTTT	CAWSRITGSQHF
TRBV3-1/TRBV3-2	TRBD1	once	TRBJ1-2	TGTGCCAGCAGCCTTTGGACAGGGGGCAAAAAGGACTATGGCTACACCTTC	CASSLWTGGKKDYGYTF
TRBV5-6	-	-	TRBJ2-5	TGTGCCAGCAGCTCAATCCTCATAACCGGGGAGACCCAGTACTTC	CASSSILITGETQYF
TRBV19	-	once	TRBJ2-3	TGTGCCAGTAGTAATTATGCTAGCGTCGCAGATACGCAGTATTTT	CASSNYASVADTQYF
TRBV27	-	-	TRBJ2-7	TGTGCCAGCAGTAAGACAGTCCCCAGGGTATCCTACGAGCAGTACTTC	CASSKTVPRVSYEQYF
TRBV7-7	TRBD1	-	TRBJ2-1	TGTGCTAGCAGTTCCGGGACAGGGCCGGGTGAGCAGTTCTTC	CASSSGTGPGEQFF
TRBV29-1	TRBD1	-	TRBJ1-2	TGCAGCGTAAGGACAGGTACTAACTATGGCTACACCTTC	CSVRTGTNYGYTF
TRBV5-1	-	-	TRBJ1-2	TGCGCCAGCAGTTCAGGGGAATCTAACTATGGCTACACCTTC	CASSSGESNYGYTF
TRBV7-9	-	-	TRBJ2-1	TGTGCCAGCAGCTCCGCGGTAGCGTTCGGCTCCTACAATGAGCAGTTCTTC	CASSSAVAFGSYNEQFF
TRBV6-2/TRBV6-3	-	-	TRBJ2-7	TGTGCCAGCAGTTACCCGGGGACACCGACGTCCTACGAGCAGTACTTC	CASSYPGTPTSYEQYF
TRBV19	-	once	TRBJ2-3	TGTGCCAGTAGTTGGTCGCGAAAGAACACCTACACAGATACGCAGTATTTT	CASSWSRKNTYTDTQYF
TRBV2	-	-	TRBJ1-4	TGTGCCAGCAGTGCGGCACAGGGTTACCGTAATGAAAAACTGTTTTTT	CASSAAQGYRNEKLFF
TRBV12-3/TRBV12-4	-	-	TRBJ2-2	TGTGCCAGCAGTTTGGGGAGCGGGGAGCTGTTTTTT	CASSLGSGELFF
TRBV28	-	-	TRBJ1-6	TGTGCCAGCAGGCTTATACCTCTACCCCTCCACTTT	CASRLIPLPLHF
TRBV7-2	-	-	TRBJ1-5	TGTGCCAGCAGCTTAGTGGGCAGTGATAATAGCAATCAGCCCCAGCATTTT	CASSLVGSDNSNQPQHF
TRBV7-8	TRBD2	-	TRBJ2-1	TGTGCCACCACGGGAAGCGGGAGAAACAATGAGCAGTTCTTC	CATTGSGRNNEQFF
TRBV27	-	-	TRBJ1-4	TGTGCCAGCAGTCCCTATAAAAATGAAAAACTGTTTTTT	CASSPYKNEKLFF
TRBV27	-	-	TRBJ1-1	TGTGCCAGCAGTGGCAGACCTAACACTGAAGCTTTCTTT	CASSGRPNTEAFF
TRBV30	-	-	TRBJ1-4	TGTGCCTGGACCAACCAGGCTTTGGGGAATGAAAAACTGTTTTTT	CAWTNQALGNEKLFF
TRBV5-1	TRBD1	-	TRBJ2-5	TGCGCCAGCAGCCCCGGGACAGGCGTGACCCAGTACTTC	CASSPGTGVTQYF
TRBV6-5	-	-	TRBJ2-3	TGTGCCAGCAGTCTGCCGGGTTCCGGCACAGATACGCAGTATTTT	CASSLPGSGTDTQYF
TRBV5-5	TRBD2	-	TRBJ2-1	TGTGCCAGCAGCTTAGGAGGGAGGGCCCTCTATGAGCAGTTCTTC	CASSLGGRALYEQFF
TRBV19	TRBD1	-	TRBJ2-1	TGTGCCAGTACCCCAAGACAGGGGGCAGGGGAGCAGTTCTTC	CASTPRQGAGEQFF
TRBV3-1/TRBV3-2	-	-	TRBJ1-4	TGTGCCAGCAGCCTTCAGGGTGAAAAACTGTTTTTT	CASSLQGEKLFF
TRBV9	TRBD1	-	TRBJ2-7	TGTGCCAGCAGCAAGCGACGGGACAGACCCTACGAGCAGTACTTC	CASSKRRDRPYEQYF
TRBV30	-	-	TRBJ2-1	TGTGCCTGGAGTCTAAGGGACTCTACGTTCTTC	CAWSLRDSTFF
TRBV28	TRBD2	-	TRBJ2-7	TGTGCCAGCAGTTACCAGCGGGAGCAACGGAGAGAGCAGTACTTC	CASSYQREQRREQYF
TRBV5-1	-	-	TRBJ1-6	TGCGCCAGCAGTCGGGACGGACCGAATTCACCCCTCCACTTT	CASSRDGPNSPLHF
TRBV25-1	TRBD1	few	TRBJ2-7	TGTGCCAGCAGTGATGGACAGGGTCGCGGGTCCGAGCAGTACTTC	CASSDGQGRGSEQYF
TRBV9	TRBD2	-	TRBJ2-2	TGTGCCAGCAGCGTAACTAGCGGGGGGGTACCCGGGGAGCTGTTTTTT	CASSVTSGGVPGELFF
TRBV7-2	-	-	TRBJ1-2	TGTGCCAGCAGCTCGGGAGGCAGGGTGACAAACTATGGCTACACCTTC	CASSSGGRVTNYGYTF
TRBV28	TRBD1	-	TRBJ2-7	TGTGCCAGCAGTTTGCGACAGGGCTCCTACGAGCAGTACTTC	CASSLRQGSYEQYF
TRBV2	TRBD1	-	TRBJ1-2	TGTGCCAGTGCCACAGGGGGCTATGGCTACACCTTC	CASATGGYGYTF
TRBV18	TRBD1	-	TRBJ2-1	TGTGCCAGCTCGCCGGGACAGGGGGCCGTAATGTCGCAGTTCTTC	CASSPGQGAVMSQFF
TRBV28	-	-	TRBJ1-2	TGTGCCAGCAGGATGGGCGGCTATGGCTACACCTTC	CASRMGGYGYTF
TRBV11-1	TRBD1	-	TRBJ2-2	TGTGCCAGCAGCTTGAAATCAGGGGGCAGCGGGGAGCTGTTTTTT	CASSLKSGGSGELFF